This T cell receptor beta chain appears in the sequencing data of a study of CD8+ T cells in alopecia areata. Overall study context: Among treated patients, oral tofacitinib was administered at 5 to 10 mg twice daily. Study-wide results and limits: Greater clonality was observed in lesional scalp samples, especially alopecia totalis/universalis, versus normal scalp. Although TCR sharing was seen in mice, sharing across patients was less clear, possibly for HLA-related reasons.

CDR1 and CDR2 (germline): MNHEY, SMNVEV (reference sequence). The V end was cut by 7 bases, the J end by 7 bases, with 17 bases between. CDR3 length: 14 residues. After isolation, RNA underwent reverse transcription to generate cDNA as the sequencing template. Data came from immunoSEQ multiplex PCR; TCRdb stores just in-frame clones and leaves some out. Seen here are more than 95,000 clones, 35% to 40% observed once, and the top ten hold about 3.1%. PBMCs were stained for CD3, CD4 and CD8, and CD4+ and CD8+ T cells were sorted. This clone was detected a few times. As yet, its antigen is unknown. The receptor's source is a human donor with alopecia areata. The V call is TRBV27, the J call TRBJ2-1; TRBD1 or TRBD2 may be the D gene (5 bases each). The sample taken for sequencing was CD4+ T cells sorted from blood. CDR3 bases: TGTGCCAGCATTACTAAGGTAGGGGAGAATGAGCAGTTCTTC. The encoded protein is CASITKVGENEQFF.